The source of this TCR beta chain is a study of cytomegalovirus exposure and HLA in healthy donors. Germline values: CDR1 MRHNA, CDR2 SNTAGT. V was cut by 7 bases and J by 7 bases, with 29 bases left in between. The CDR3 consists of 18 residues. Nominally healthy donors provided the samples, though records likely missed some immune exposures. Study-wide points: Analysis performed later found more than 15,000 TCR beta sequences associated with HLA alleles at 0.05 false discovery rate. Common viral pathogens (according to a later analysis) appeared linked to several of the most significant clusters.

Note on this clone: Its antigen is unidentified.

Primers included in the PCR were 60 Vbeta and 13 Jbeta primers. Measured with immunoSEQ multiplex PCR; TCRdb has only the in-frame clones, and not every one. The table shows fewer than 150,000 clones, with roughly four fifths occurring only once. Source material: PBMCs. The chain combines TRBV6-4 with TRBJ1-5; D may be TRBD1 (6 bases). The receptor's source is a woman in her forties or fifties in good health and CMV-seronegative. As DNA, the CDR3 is TGTGCCAGCACGCCAGGGGTTATCAGGGACCCCTGTGGACAGCCCCAGCATTTT. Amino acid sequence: CASTPGVIRDPCGQPQHF.